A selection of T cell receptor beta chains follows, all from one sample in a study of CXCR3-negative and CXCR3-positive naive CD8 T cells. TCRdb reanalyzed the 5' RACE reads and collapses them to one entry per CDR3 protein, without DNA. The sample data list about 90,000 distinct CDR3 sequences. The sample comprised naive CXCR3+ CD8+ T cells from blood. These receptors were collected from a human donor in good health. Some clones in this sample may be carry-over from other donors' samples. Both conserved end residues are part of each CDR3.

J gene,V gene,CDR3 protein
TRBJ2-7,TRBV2,CASSDSLAAYEQYF
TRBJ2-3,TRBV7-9,CASRASDDTQYF
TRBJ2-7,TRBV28,CASSPESATGREQYF
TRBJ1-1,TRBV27,CASTMVREAFF
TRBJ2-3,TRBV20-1,CSASPLAGEGEHPSTDTQYF
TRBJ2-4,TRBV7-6,CASSAGTGSGIQYF
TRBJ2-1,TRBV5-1,CASSLGLAANEQFF
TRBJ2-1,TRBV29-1,CSVERVTTNEQFF
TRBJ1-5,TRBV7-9,CASSLGAGGNQPQHF
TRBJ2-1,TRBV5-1,CASSLSGISEQFF
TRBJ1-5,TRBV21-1,CAPARAEGINQPQHF
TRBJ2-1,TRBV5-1,CASSLDWDNYNEQFF
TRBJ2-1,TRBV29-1,CSVGWGGPVDEQFF
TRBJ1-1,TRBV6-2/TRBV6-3,CASQRTNTEAFF
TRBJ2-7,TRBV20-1,CSARAESGRTYEQYF